These 8 T cell receptor beta chains came from one sample sequenced in a study of molecular identifiers for immune sequencing clone quantification. One entry per CDR3 protein results from TCRdb running MiXCR on the PCR reads. The table lists under 600,000 distinct CDR3 sequences, about 25% of them singletons. The specimen was naive CD8+ T cells from blood, with Jurkat cell RNA spiked in. Subset described: FACS-sorted CD8+CD4-CCR7+CD45RA+ naive T cells. The receptor set was obtained from a human donor in good health. Some libraries in this study had Jurkat cell RNA spiked in.

A word on this clonotype: A read error is possible here, since a much larger clone lies one base away. The genes are TRBV9 and TRBJ2-7; no firm D call. Deletions cut 4 bases from V and 5 bases from J, with 19 bases between. CDR1 SGDLS and CDR2 YYNGEE come from the germline V gene. The CDR3 is made up of 15 amino acids. This CDR3 reads CASSTTEPVVDEQYF. The CDR3 DNA sequence: TGTGCCAGCAGCACGACCGAGCCCGTCGTAGACGAGCAGTACTTC.

This clonotype turned up a few times. The V gene is TRBV13, the J gene TRBJ2-7; 7 bases match TRBD1. Germline V CDR1 and CDR2: PRHDT, FYEKMQ (reference sequence). With V trimmed by 5 bases and J by 1 base, 17 bases remained unmatched. The CDR3 extends over 18 amino acids. This chain's CDR3 is CASSLSTLDRDSSYEQYF. CDR3 in DNA: TGTGCCAGCAGCCTCTCAACTCTCGACAGGGATTCATCCTACGAGCAGTACTTC.

The chain combines TRBV20-1 with TRBJ2-2, with D uncertain. Germline loops: CDR1 DFQATT, CDR2 SNEGSKA (reference sequence). The CDR3 extends over 16 amino acids. Trimming took off 2 bases at V and 1 base at J, with 14 bases between the two ends. The CDR3 DNA reads as TGCAGTGCTAGAATGATAGGACGGCAGAACACCGGGGAGCTGTTTTTT. Translating gives CSARMIGRQNTGELFF.

This clonotype was counted ten times or more. This chain links TRBV4-1 with TRBJ1-1; D not certain. Trimming stripped 1 base from V and 1 base from J, with 4 bases between. Germline loops: CDR1 MGHRA, CDR2 YSYEKL. CDR3 length equals 13 residues. The CDR3 bases are TGCGCCAGCAGCCAAGCTTGGAACACTGAAGCTTTCTTT. Its protein product is CASSQAWNTEAFF.

With respect to this clonotype: This may stem from a read error, because a much larger clone lies one nucleotide away. The chain is built from TRBV7-6 and TRBJ2-3, with D possibly being TRBD2 (6 bases). Trimming shortened V by 5 bases and J by 1 base, and 13 bases separated the two germline ends. Looked up from germline, CDR1 is SGHVS and CDR2 is FNYEAQ. The length of the CDR3 is 15 residues. The DNA of the CDR3 is TGTGCCAGCAGCGAACTAGCTCTTCGCACAGATACGCAGTATTTT. This sequence encodes CASSELALRTDTQYF.

This clonotype was observed a handful of times. The gene calls are TRBV28 and TRBJ2-1; D unresolved. Germline CDR1 MDHEN, CDR2 SYDVKM. There are 15 residues in the CDR3. V dropped 6 bases and J dropped 0 bases, with 12 bases sitting between them. The CDR3 region is CASSNGRNSYNEQFF. The CDR3 coding sequence is TGTGCCAGCAGCAACGGACGGAACTCCTACAATGAGCAGTTCTTC.

This clonotype was counted between two and nine times. V and J are TRBV24-1 and TRBJ2-3; TRBD2 is a possible D gene (6 bases). CDR3 size: 17 residues. V was cut by 4 bases and J by 2 bases, with 18 bases left in between. Germline lookup yields CDR1 KGHDR and CDR2 SFDVKD. The CDR3 protein is CATSEGTFRSYTDTQYF. The CDR3 DNA sequence: TGTGCCACCAGTGAAGGGACTTTCCGGAGCTACACAGATACGCAGTATTTT.

V usage is TRBV28 and J usage is TRBJ2-5; TRBD2 matches 8 bases. CDR3 size: 15 residues. Germline trimming cut 3 bases from V and 1 base from J; bases unmatched to any gene: 4. Germline lookup yields CDR1 MDHEN and CDR2 SYDVKM. The CDR3 bases are TGTGCCAGCAGTTTCGGCGGGAGGCTCCAAGAGACCCAGTACTTC. As protein: CASSFGGRLQETQYF.